One TCR beta chain is described in this entry. This sample was included in a study of blood T cell repertoires in COVID-19. Study-level information: PBMCs, B-cell-depleted T cells, or T cells were the source of the cDNA or gDNA that made up the material.

How the authors handled the data: Nucleated cell number was recorded as an estimate derived from reference gene primer amplification. Measured with immunoSEQ multiplex PCR; TCRdb has only the in-frame clones, and not every one. D and trimming come from the DNA, and the V and J calls and clone size come from that table. The sample carries some 220,000 clones, under 85% recorded once. There are 12 residues in the CDR3. V was shortened by 4 bases and J by 8 bases, with 10 bases between the two germline ends. Source material: peripheral blood. This chain uses TRBV12-3 or TRBV12-4 with TRBJ2-3, with D uncertain. The TCR originated in a woman aged 25 to 45 with COVID-19, enrolled during active disease. The CDR3 protein is CASSSMRGTQYF. As DNA, the CDR3 is TGTGCCAGCAGTTCAATGAGAGGTACGCAGTATTTT.